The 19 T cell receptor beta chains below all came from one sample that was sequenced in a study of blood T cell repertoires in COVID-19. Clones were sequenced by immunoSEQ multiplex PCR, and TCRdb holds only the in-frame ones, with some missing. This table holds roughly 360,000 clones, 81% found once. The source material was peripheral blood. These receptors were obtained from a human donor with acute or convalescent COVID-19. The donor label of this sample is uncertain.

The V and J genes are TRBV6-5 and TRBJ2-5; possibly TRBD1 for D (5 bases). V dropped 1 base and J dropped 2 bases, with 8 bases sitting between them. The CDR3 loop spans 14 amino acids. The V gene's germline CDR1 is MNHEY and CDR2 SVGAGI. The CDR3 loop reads CASSYFQGQETQYF. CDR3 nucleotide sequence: TGTGCCAGCAGTTACTTTCAGGGTCAAGAGACCCAGTACTTC.

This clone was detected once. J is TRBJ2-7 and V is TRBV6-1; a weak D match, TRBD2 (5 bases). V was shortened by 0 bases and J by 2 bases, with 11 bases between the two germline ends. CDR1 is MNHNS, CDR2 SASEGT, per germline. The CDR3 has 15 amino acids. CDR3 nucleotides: TGTGCCAGCAGTGAAGCTGCGACCGGGACCTACGAGCAGTACTTC. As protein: CASSEAATGTYEQYF.

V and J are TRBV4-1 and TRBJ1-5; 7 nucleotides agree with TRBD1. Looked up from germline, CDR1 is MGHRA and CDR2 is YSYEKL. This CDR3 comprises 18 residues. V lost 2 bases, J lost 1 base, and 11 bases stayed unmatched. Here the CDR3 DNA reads TGCGCCAGCAGCCAAAAGGGACATCTACAGGGGAGCAATCAGCCCCAGCATTTT. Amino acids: CASSQKGHLQGSNQPQHF.

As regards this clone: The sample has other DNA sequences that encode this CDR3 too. The CDR3 region is CASSFDSNYGYTF. CDR3 nucleotides: TGTGCCAGCAGTTTCGACTCTAACTATGGCTACACCTTC. The chain couples TRBV28 to TRBJ1-2; D gene uncertain. CDR1 and CDR2 from the germline V gene are MDHEN and SYDVKM. V dropped 3 bases and J dropped 0 bases, with 5 bases sitting between them. This CDR3 has 13 amino acids.

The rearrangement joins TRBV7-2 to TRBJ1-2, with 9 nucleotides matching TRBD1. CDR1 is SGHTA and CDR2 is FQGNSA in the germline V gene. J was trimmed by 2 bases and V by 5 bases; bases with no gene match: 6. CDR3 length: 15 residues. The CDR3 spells CASSQGQGRNYGYTF. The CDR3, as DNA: TGTGCCAGCAGCCAGGGACAGGGTAGAAACTATGGCTACACCTTC.

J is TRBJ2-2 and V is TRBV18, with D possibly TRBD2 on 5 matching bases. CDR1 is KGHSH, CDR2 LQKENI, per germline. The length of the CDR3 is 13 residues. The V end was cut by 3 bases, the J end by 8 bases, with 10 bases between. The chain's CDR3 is CASSPDLGGELFF. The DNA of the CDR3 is TGTGCCAGCTCACCGGACTTAGGGGGGGAGCTGTTTTTT.

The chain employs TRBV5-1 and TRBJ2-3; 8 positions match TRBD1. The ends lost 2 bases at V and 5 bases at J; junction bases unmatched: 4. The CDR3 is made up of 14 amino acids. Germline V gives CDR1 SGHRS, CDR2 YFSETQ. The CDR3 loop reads CASSFRGLGDTQYF. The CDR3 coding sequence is TGCGCCAGCAGCTTCAGGGGGCTTGGAGATACGCAGTATTTT.

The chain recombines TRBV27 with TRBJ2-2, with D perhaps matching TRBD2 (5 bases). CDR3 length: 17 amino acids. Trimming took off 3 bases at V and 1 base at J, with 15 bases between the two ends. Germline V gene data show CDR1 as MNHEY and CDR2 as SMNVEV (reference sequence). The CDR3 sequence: CASSFTRIGRNTGELFF. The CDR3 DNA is TGTGCCAGCAGTTTTACTAGAATTGGAAGGAACACCGGGGAGCTGTTTTTT.

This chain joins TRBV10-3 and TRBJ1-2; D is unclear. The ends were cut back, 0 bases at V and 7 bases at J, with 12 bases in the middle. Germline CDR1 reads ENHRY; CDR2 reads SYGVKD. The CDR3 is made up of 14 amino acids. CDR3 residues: CAISESVPAGGYTF. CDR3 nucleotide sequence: TGTGCCATCAGTGAGTCTGTCCCGGCGGGTGGCTACACCTTC.

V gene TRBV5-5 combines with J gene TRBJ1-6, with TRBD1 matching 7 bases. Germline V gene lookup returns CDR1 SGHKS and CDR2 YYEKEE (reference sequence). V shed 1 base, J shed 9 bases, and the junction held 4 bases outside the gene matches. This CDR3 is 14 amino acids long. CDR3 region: CASSLRQGGSPLHF. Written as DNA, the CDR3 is TGTGCCAGCAGCTTGCGCCAGGGGGGTTCACCCCTCCACTTT.

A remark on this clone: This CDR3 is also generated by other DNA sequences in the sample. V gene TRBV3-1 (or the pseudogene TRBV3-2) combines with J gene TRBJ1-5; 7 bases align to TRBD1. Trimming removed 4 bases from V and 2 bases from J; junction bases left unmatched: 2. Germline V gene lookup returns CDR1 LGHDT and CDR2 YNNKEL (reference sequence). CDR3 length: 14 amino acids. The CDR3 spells CASSRGTGNQPQHF. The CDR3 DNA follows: TGTGCCAGCAGCCGCGGGACAGGCAATCAGCCCCAGCATTTT.

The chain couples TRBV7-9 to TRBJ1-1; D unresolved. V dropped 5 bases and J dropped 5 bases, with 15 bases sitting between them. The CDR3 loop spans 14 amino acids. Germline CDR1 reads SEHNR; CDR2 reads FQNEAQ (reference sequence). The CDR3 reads CASSPLLVRTEAFF. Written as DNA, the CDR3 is TGTGCCAGCAGCCCCCTTCTGGTACGGACTGAAGCTTTCTTT.

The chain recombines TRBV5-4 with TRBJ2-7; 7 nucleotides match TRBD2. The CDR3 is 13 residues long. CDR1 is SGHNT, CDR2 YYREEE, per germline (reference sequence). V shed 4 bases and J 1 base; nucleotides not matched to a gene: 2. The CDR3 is CASSTGGSYEQYF. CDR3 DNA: TGTGCCAGCAGCACCGGGGGGTCCTACGAGCAGTACTTC.

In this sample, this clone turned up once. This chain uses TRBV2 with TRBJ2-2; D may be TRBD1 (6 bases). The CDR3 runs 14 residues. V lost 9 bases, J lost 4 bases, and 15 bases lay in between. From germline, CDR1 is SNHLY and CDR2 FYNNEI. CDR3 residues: CASADRRSTGELFF. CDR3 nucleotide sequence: TGTGCCAGTGCAGACAGGAGGAGCACCGGGGAGCTGTTTTTT. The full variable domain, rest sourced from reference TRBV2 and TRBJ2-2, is EPEVTQTPSHQVTQMGQEVILRCVPISNHLYFYWYRQILGQKVEFLVSFYNNEISEKSEIFDDQFSVERPDGSNFTLKIRSTKLEDSAMYFCASADRRSTGELFFGEGSRLTVL.

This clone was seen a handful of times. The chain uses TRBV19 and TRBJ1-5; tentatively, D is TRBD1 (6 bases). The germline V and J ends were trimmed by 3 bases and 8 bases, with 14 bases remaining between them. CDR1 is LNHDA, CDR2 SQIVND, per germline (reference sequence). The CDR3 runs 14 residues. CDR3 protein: CASSIGQGREPQHF. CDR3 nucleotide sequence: TGTGCCAGTAGTATTGGTCAGGGGCGGGAGCCCCAGCATTTT.

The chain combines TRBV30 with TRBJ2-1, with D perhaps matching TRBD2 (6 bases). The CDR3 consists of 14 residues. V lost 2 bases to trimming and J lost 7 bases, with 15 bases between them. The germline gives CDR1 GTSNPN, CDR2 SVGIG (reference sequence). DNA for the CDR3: TGTGCCTGGAGTATCGGGACTCTTGGGAATGAGCAGTTCTTC. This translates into CAWSIGTLGNEQFF.

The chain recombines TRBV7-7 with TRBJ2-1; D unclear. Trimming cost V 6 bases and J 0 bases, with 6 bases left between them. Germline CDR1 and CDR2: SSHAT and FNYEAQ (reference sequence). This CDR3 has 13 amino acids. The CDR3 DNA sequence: TGTGCCAGCAGTCCGAGCTCCTACAATGAGCAGTTCTTC. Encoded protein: CASSPSSYNEQFF.

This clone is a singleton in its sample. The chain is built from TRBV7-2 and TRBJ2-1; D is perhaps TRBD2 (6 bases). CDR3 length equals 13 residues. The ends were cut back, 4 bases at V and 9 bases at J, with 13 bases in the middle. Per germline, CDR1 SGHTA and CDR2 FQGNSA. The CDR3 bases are TGTGCCAGCAGCTACGGGGGTCCGGTTGAGCAGTTCTTC. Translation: CASSYGGPVEQFF.

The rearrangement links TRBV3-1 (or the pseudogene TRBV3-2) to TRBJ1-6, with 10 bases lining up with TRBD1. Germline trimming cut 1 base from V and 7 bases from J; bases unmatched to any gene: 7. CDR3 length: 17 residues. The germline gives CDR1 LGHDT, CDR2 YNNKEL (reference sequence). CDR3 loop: CASSQAFGTGVNSPLHF. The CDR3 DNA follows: TGTGCCAGCAGCCAAGCTTTCGGGACAGGGGTGAATTCACCCCTCCACTTT.